What follows is one T cell receptor (beta chain) and its context. Its antigen remains unknown. The sample is drawn from a study of sequential checkpoint blockade in melanoma. Study details: TCRβ was sequenced from DNA of about 96 pretreatment tumors.

The V and J ends lost 2 bases and 3 bases, in that order; junction bases with no gene match: 4. Germline V CDR1 and CDR2: SGHRS, YFSETQ. This CDR3 has 16 residues. Sequenced by immunoSEQ multiplex PCR; TCRdb stores in-frame clones only, minus some. Of tens of thousands of clones listed, around 30% are singletons. Treatment meaning: randomized to nivolumab then ipilimumab (arm A) or the reverse (arm B). General study results and limits: About 30 times likelier clinical benefit followed increased tumor T-cell fraction and clonality.

The sequenced sample was tumor tissue (inferred from file names), obtained from a patient given nivolumab and ipilimumab in sequence. The chain is built from TRBV5-1 and TRBJ2-7; TRBD2 agrees at 14 bases. The TCR was taken from a human donor with melanoma. CDR3 coding DNA: TGCGCCAGCAGCTTAGCTGGGACTAGCGGGAGCTACGAGCAGTACTTC. It is translated as CASSLAGTSGSYEQYF.